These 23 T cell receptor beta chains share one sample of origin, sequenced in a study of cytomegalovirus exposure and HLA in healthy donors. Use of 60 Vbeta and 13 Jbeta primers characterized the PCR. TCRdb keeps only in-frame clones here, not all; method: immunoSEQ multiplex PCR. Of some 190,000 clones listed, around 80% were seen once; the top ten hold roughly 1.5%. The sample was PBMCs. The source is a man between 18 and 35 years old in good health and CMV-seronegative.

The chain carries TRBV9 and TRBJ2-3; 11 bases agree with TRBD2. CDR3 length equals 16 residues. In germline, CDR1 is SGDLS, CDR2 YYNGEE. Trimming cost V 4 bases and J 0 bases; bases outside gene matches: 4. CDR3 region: CASSPRLAGSTDTQYF. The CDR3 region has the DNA TGTGCCAGCAGCCCCAGACTAGCGGGAAGCACAGATACGCAGTATTTT.

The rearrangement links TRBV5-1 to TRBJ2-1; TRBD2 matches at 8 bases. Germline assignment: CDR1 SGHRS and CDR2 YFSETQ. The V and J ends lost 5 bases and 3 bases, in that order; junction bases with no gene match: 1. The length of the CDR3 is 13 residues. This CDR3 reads CASSRGGYNEQFF. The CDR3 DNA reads TGCGCCAGCAGTCGGGGGGGCTACAATGAGCAGTTCTTC.

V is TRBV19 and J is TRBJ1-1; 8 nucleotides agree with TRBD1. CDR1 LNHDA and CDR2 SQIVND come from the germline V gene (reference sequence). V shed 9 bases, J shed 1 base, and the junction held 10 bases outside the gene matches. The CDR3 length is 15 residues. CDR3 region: CARPRTGRKNTEAFF. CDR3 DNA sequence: TGTGCCAGGCCTAGGACAGGGAGAAAGAACACTGAAGCTTTCTTT. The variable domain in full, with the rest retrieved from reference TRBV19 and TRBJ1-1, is DGGITQSPKYLFRKEGQNVTLSCEQNLNHDAMYWYRQDPGQGLRLIYYSQIVNDFQKGDIAEGYSVSREKKESFPLTVTSAQKNPTAFYLCARPRTGRKNTEAFFGQGTRLTVV.

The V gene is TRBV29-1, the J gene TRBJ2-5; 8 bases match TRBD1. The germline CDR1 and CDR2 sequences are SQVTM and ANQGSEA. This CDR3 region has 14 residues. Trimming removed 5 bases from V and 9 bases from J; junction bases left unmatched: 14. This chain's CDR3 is CSVSVGDRKRAQYF. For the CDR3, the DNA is TGCAGCGTTTCCGTGGGGGACAGGAAAAGAGCCCAGTACTTC.

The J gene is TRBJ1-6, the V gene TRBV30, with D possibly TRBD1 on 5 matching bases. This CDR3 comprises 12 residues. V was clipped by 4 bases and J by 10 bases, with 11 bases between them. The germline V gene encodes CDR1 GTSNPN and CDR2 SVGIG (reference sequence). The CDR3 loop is CAWTRVKSPLHF. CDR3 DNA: TGTGCCTGGACCAGGGTGAAGTCACCCCTCCACTTT.

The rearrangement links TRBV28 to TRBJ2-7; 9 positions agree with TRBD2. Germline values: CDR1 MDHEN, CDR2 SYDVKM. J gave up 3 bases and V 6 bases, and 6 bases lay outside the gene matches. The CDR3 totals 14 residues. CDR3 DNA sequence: TGTGCCAGCAGCCCTAGCGGGGTGCTCTACGAGCAGTACTTC. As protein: CASSPSGVLYEQYF. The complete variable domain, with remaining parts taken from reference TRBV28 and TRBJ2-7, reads DVKVTQSSRYLVKRTGEKVFLECVQDMDHENMFWYRQDPGLGLRLIYFSYDVKMKEKGDIPEGYSVSREKKERFSLILESASTNQTSMYLCASSPSGVLYEQYFGPGTRLTVT.

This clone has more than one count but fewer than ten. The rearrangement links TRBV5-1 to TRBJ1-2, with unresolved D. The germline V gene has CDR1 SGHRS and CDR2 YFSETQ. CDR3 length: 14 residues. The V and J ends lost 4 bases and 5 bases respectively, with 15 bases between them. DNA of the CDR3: TGCGCCAGCAGCAAGACGACGACTATTTATGGCTACACCTTC. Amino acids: CASSKTTTIYGYTF.

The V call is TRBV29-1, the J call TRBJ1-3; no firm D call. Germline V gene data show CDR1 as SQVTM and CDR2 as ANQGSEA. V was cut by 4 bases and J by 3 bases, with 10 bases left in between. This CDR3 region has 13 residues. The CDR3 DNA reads TGCAGCGTTGTGTTCTCAGTTGGAAACACCATATATTTT. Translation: CSVVFSVGNTIYF.

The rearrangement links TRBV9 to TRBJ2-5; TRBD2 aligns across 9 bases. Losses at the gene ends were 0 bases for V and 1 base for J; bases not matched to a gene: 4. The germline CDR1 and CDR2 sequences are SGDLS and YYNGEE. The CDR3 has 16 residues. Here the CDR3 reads CASSVGGGGAQETQYF. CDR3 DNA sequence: TGTGCCAGCAGCGTAGGTGGCGGGGGGGCCCAAGAGACCCAGTACTTC.

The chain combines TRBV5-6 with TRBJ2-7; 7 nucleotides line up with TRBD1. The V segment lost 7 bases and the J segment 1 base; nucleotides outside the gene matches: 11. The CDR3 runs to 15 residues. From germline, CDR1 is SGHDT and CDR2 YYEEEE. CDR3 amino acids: CASRRTGDRSYEQYF. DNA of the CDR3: TGTGCCAGCCGGAGAACAGGGGACCGATCCTACGAGCAGTACTTC. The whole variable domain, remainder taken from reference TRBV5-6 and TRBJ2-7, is DAGVTQSPTHLIKTRGQQVTLRCSPKSGHDTVSWYQQALGQGPQFIFQYYEEEERQRGNFPDRFSGHQFPNYSSELNVNALLLGDSALYLCASRRTGDRSYEQYFGPGTRLTVT.

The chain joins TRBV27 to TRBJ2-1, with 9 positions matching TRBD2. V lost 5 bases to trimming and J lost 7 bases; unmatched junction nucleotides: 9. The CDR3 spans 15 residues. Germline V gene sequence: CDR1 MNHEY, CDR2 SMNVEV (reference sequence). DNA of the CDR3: TGTGCCAGCAGTCTAAATAGCGGGAGAGCAAATGAGCAGTTCTTC. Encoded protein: CASSLNSGRANEQFF.

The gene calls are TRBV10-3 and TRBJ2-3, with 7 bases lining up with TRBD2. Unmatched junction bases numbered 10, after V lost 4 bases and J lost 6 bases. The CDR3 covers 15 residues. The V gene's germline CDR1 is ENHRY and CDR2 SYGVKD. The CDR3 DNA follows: TGTGCCATCAGTGGGGGAGGGGAGATCCCCGATACGCAGTATTTT. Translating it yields CAISGGGEIPDTQYF.

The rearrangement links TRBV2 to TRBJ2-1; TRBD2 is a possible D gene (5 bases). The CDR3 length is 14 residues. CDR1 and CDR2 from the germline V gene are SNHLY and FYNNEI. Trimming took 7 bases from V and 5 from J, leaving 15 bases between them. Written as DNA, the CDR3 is TGTGCCAGCAAGCAGGAGGAGTCCCACAATGAGCAGTTCTTC. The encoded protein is CASKQEESHNEQFF.

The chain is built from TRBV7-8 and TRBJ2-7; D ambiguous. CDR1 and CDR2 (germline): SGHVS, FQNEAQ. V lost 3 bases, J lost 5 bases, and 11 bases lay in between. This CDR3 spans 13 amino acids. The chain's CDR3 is CASSFLGGHEQYF. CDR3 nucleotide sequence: TGTGCCAGCAGCTTTCTCGGCGGCCACGAGCAGTACTTC.

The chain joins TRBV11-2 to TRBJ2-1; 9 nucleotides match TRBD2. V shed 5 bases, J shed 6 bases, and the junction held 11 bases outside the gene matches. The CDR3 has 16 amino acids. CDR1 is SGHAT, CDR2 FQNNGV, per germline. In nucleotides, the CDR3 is TGTGCCAGCAGCCCCTTAGGGAGCGGGAGGTCCAATGAGCAGTTCTTC. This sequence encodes CASSPLGSGRSNEQFF. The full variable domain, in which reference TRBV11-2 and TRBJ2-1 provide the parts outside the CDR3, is EAGVAQSPRYKIIEKRQSVAFWCNPISGHATLYWYQQILGQGPKLLIQFQNNGVVDDSQLPKDRFSAERLKGVDSTLKIQPAKLEDSAVYLCASSPLGSGRSNEQFFGPGTRLTVL.

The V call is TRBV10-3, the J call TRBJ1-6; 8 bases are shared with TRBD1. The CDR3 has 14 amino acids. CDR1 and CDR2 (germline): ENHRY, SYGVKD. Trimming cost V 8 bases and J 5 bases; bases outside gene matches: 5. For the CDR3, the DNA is TGTGCCATCCAGGACAGGGCGAATAATTCACCCCTCCACTTT. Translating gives CAIQDRANNSPLHF.

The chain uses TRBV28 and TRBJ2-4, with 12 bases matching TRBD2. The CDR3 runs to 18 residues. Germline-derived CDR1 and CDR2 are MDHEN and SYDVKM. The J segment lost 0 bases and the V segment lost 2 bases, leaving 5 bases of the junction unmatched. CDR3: CASSLGLAGTLAKNIQYF. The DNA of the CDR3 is TGTGCCAGCAGTTTAGGACTAGCGGGGACCTTAGCCAAAAACATTCAGTACTTC.

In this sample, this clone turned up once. Here the CDR3 DNA reads TGTGCCAGCAGCCCCGGGCAGGGAGGATTGAACACTGAAGCTTTCTTT. Protein product: CASSPGQGGLNTEAFF. The chain has TRBV28 and TRBJ1-1; D perhaps matches TRBD1 (5 bases). CDR1 and CDR2 from the germline V gene are MDHEN and SYDVKM. Trimming removed 6 bases at V and 0 bases at J, with 17 bases between. This CDR3 contains 16 residues.

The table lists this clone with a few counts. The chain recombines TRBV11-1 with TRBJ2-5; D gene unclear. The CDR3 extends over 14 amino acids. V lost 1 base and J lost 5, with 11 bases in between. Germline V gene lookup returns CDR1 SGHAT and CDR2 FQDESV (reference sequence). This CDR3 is CASSLGQLRETQYF. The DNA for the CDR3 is TGTGCCAGCAGCTTAGGTCAGCTGCGGGAGACCCAGTACTTC. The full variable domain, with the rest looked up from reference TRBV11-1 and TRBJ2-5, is EAEVAQSPRYKITEKSQAVAFWCDPISGHATLYWYRQILGQGPELLVQFQDESVVDDSQLPKDRFSAERLKGVDSTLKIQPAELGDSAMYLCASSLGQLRETQYFGPGTRLLVL.

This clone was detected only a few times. The CDR3 nucleotides are TGTGCCAGCAGCGCGGTGAGCGGGAGATTCGCAGATACGCAGTATTTT. This translates into CASSAVSGRFADTQYF. The rearrangement uses TRBV28 and TRBJ2-3; 8 nucleotides match TRBD2. Germline lookup yields CDR1 MDHEN and CDR2 SYDVKM. CDR3 length: 16 residues. V trimming: 6 bases; J trimming: 4 bases; junction bases outside the gene matches: 12.

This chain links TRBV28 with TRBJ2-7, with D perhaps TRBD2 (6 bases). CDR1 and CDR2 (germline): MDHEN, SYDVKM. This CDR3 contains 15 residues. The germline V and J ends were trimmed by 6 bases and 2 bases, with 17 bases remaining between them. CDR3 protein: CASRKPGGRTYEQYF. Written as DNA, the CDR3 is TGTGCCAGCAGAAAACCGGGTGGGAGGACCTACGAGCAGTACTTC.

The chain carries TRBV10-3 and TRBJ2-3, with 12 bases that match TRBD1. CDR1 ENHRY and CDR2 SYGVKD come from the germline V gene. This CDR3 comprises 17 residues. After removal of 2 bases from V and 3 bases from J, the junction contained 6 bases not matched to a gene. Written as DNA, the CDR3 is TGTGCCATCAGTGAGCGGGGGACAGGGGGCTTAACAGATACGCAGTATTTT. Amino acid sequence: CAISERGTGGLTDTQYF.

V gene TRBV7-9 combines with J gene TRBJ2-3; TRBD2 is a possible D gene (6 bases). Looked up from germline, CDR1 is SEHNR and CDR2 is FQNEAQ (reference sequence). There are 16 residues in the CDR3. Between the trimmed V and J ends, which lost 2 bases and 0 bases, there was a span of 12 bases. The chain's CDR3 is CASSLSGGESTDTQYF. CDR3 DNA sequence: TGTGCCAGCAGCTTATCTGGCGGGGAGAGCACAGATACGCAGTATTTT.